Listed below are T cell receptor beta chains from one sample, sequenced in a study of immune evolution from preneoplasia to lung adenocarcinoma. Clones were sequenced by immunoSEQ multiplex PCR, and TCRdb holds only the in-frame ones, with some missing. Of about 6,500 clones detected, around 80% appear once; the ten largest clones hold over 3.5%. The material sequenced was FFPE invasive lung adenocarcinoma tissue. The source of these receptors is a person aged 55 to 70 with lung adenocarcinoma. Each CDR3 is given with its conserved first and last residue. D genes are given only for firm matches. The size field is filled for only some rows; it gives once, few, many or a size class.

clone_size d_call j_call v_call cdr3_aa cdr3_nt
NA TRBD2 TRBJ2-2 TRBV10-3 CAISEPEKGGRSGELFF TGTGCCATCAGTGAGCCGGAGAAGGGCGGGAGGTCCGGGGAGCTGTTTTTT
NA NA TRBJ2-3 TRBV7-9 CAIIGRTDTQYF TGTGCCATCATCGGGCGCACAGATACGCAGTATTTT
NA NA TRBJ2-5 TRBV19 CASSFGAGYQETQYF TGTGCCAGTAGTTTTGGGGCCGGATATCAAGAGACCCAGTACTTC
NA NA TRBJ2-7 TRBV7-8 CASSLGAYEQYF TGTGCCAGCAGCTTAGGGGCCTACGAGCAGTACTTC
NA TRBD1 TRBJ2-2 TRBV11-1 CASSKQGASGELFF TGTGCCAGCAGCAAACAGGGGGCGTCCGGGGAGCTGTTTTTT
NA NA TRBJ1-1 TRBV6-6 CASSFDESTEAFF TGTGCCAGCAGTTTTGATGAGAGCACTGAAGCTTTCTTT
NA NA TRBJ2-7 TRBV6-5 CASSYFQEQYF TGTGCCAGCAGTTATTTTCAGGAGCAGTACTTC
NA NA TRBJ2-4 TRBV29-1 CSVAGPSKNIQYF TGCAGCGTTGCGGGACCCTCCAAAAACATTCAGTACTTC
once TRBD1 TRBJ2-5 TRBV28 CASRRQGWETQYF TGTGCCAGCAGACGACAGGGGTGGGAGACCCAGTACTTC
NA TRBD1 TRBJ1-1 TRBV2 CASDRGYTEAFF TGTGCCTCCGACAGGGGATACACTGAAGCTTTCTTT
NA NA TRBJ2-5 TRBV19 CATSRGRSETQYF TGTGCCACTTCCAGGGGGAGGTCGGAGACCCAGTACTTC
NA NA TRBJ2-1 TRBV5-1 CASSLGSRGYDEQFF TGCGCCAGCAGCTTGGGGTCGAGGGGTTATGATGAGCAGTTCTTC
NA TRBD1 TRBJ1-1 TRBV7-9 CASSKTGVGTEAFF TGTGCCAGCAGCAAAACAGGGGTGGGCACTGAAGCTTTCTTT
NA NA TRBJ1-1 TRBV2 CASTSGGTEAFF TGTGCCAGCACCTCGGGGGGCACTGAAGCTTTCTTT
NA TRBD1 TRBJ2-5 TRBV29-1 CSVALGTGQETQYF TGCAGCGTTGCTCTTGGGACAGGCCAAGAGACCCAGTACTTC
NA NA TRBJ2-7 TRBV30 CAWSIQGYEQYF TGTGCCTGGAGCATACAGGGCTACGAGCAGTACTTC
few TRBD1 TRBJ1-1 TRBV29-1 CSVEGDRARSKGEAFF TGCAGCGTTGAGGGGGACAGGGCGAGGTCGAAGGGTGAAGCTTTCTTT